This record concerns one TCR beta chain sequence. Samples came from axillary lymph nodes draining the breast cancer. TCRdb re-called the multiplex PCR reads through MiXCR, storing one row per CDR3 protein. The sample lists 150,000 to 200,000 distinct CDR3 sequences; roughly 29% were seen once. This CDR3 is 12 amino acids long. Per germline, CDR1 SGDLS and CDR2 YYNGEE. Trimming removed 1 base from V and 4 bases from J, with 5 bases in between. The data stem from a study of breast tumors, draining lymph nodes, adjacent tissues. The sample was axillary lymph node tissue. The gene calls are TRBV9 and TRBJ1-2, with a weak D call TRBD1 (5 bases). The TCR originated in a female donor with breast cancer. Some clones in this sample may be carry-over from other donors' samples. The CDR3 nucleotides are TGTGCCAGCAGCGTACAGGGCTATGGCTACACCTTC. Its translation: CASSVQGYGYTF. Variable domain in full (rest from reference TRBV9 and TRBJ1-2): DSGVTQTPKHLITATGQRVTLRCSPRSGDLSVYWYQQSLDQGLQFLIQYYNGEERAKGNILERFSAQQFPDLHSELNLSSLELGDSALYFCASSVQGYGYTFGSGTRLTVV.